These T cell receptor beta chains were read from a single sample in a study of T cells in Graves' hyperthyroidism and ophthalmopathy. TCRdb independently ran MiXCR on the multiplex PCR reads; one entry per CDR3 protein. Of roughly 400,000 distinct CDR3 sequences in the sample, over 11% are singletons; the top ten hold 25% to 30%. Specimen: blood. These receptors were taken from a man between 45 and 60 years old with Graves' ophthalmopathy. The CDR3 runs from the conserved cysteine through the conserved F or W. D genes are given only for firm matches. The size of a clone is reported for some rows only, either as once, few or many, or as a class for expanded clones.

d_call | j_call | v_call | clone_size | cdr3_aa | cdr3_nt
NA | TRBJ2-1 | TRBV20-1 | few | CSARSAGFYNEQFF | TGCAGTGCCAGGTCGGCGGGGTTCTACAATGAGCAGTTCTTC
TRBD2 | TRBJ2-7 | TRBV7-6 | NA | CASSRGLASQSYEQYF | TGTGCCAGCAGCCGTGGACTAGCGTCCCAATCCTACGAGCAGTACTTC
NA | TRBJ2-7 | TRBV24-1 | many | CATSSRGGDRSSYEQYF | TGTGCCACCAGCTCCCGGGGGGGGGACAGAAGCTCCTACGAGCAGTACTTC
NA | TRBJ1-5 | TRBV19 | many | CASSMWQGGNQPQHF | TGTGCCAGTAGTATGTGGCAGGGTGGCAATCAGCCCCAGCATTTT
NA | TRBJ2-5 | TRBV19 | NA | CASSISGHLQGTQYF | TGTGCCAGTAGTATCTCCGGACACCTTCAAGGGACCCAGTACTTC
TRBD1 | TRBJ2-3 | TRBV18 | many | CASSPGQGNTDTQYF | TGTGCCAGCTCACCGGGACAGGGGAACACAGATACGCAGTATTTT
NA | TRBJ2-3 | TRBV20-1 | many | CSAQDFTTDTQYF | TGCAGTGCTCAGGACTTTACCACAGATACGCAGTATTTT
TRBD1 | TRBJ2-2 | TRBV7-2 | many | CASSSDRVTGELFF | TGTGCCAGCAGCTCGGACAGGGTTACCGGGGAGCTGTTTTTT
NA | TRBJ2-1 | TRBV4-1 | few | CASSQEHGRFDEQFF | TGCGCCAGCAGCCAAGAACACGGGAGATTCGATGAGCAGTTCTTC
NA | TRBJ2-1 | TRBV19 | NA | CASSIARDQQSEQFF | TGTGCCAGTAGTATAGCTCGGGACCAACAATCGGAGCAGTTCTTC
TRBD2 | TRBJ2-7 | TRBV29-1 | many | CSVGMFRGRAGEQYF | TGCAGCGTTGGAATGTTTCGCGGGAGGGCCGGCGAGCAGTACTTC
TRBD1 | TRBJ2-7 | TRBV12-3/TRBV12-4 | many | CASSPTGARYEQYF | TGTGCCAGCAGTCCGACAGGGGCCCGCTACGAGCAGTACTTC
TRBD1 | TRBJ2-2 | TRBV5-1 | few | CASSRDRGQSGELFF | TGCGCCAGCAGCCGGGACAGGGGGCAGAGCGGGGAGCTGTTTTTT
NA | TRBJ2-5 | TRBV29-1 | few | CSVVAGRTSREYF | TGCAGCGTTGTGGCGGGACGGACCTCCAGGGAGTACTTC
NA | TRBJ1-2 | TRBV15 | few | CATSTRRDYGYTF | TGTGCCACCAGCACCAGACGGGACTATGGCTACACCTTC
NA | TRBJ2-1 | TRBV12-3/TRBV12-4 | NA | CASRYTSSYNEQFF | TGTGCCAGCCGATATACGAGCTCCTACAATGAGCAGTTCTTC
TRBD2 | TRBJ2-3 | TRBV9 | NA | CASSEGTSGITDTQYF | TGTGCCAGCAGCGAGGGTACTAGCGGGATTACAGATACGCAGTATTTT
TRBD2 | TRBJ2-3 | TRBV2 | many | CASFLASGSSDTRYF | TGTGCCAGCTTTCTGGCTAGCGGGAGCTCAGATACGCGGTATTTT
NA | TRBJ2-1 | TRBV5-1 | many | CASSLSGWGDEQFF | TGCGCCAGCAGCTTGAGTGGCTGGGGCGATGAGCAGTTCTTC
TRBD1 | TRBJ1-5 | TRBV18 | many | CASSTGGNQPQHF | TGTGCCAGCTCCACAGGGGGCAATCAGCCCCAGCATTTT
TRBD1 | TRBJ1-4 | TRBV20-1 | few | CSARAPGQGEGEKLFF | TGCAGTGCTAGAGCACCGGGACAGGGGGAGGGTGAAAAACTGTTTTTT
NA | TRBJ2-3 | TRBV7-2 | NA | CASSLLGGSSYTDTQYF | TGTGCCAGCAGCTTATTGGGTGGCAGCAGCTACACAGATACGCAGTATTTT
TRBD1 | TRBJ2-5 | TRBV4-1 | few | CASSPGTGVQETQYF | TGCGCCAGCAGCCCAGGGACAGGGGTGCAAGAGACCCAGTACTTC
NA | TRBJ2-2 | TRBV6-1 | NA | CASSLAPNTGELFF | TGTGCCAGCAGTCTCGCGCCAAACACCGGGGAGCTGTTTTTT
TRBD2 | TRBJ2-3 | TRBV3-1 | many | CASSPRTSGSSTDTQYF | TGTGCCAGCAGCCCTCGGACTAGCGGGTCTAGCACAGATACGCAGTATTTT
NA | TRBJ2-7 | TRBV3-1 | many | CASSQGVTAYEQYF | TGTGCCAGCAGCCAAGGGGTTACCGCCTACGAGCAGTACTTC
NA | TRBJ2-1 | TRBV30 | many | CAWMGKGTDEQFF | TGTGCCTGGATGGGTAAGGGAACGGATGAGCAGTTCTTC
TRBD2 | TRBJ2-5 | TRBV19 | NA | CASSMGLAGGGETQYF | TGTGCCAGTAGTATGGGACTAGCGGGAGGTGGAGAGACCCAGTACTTC
NA | TRBJ1-4 | TRBV28 | many | CASSFGTEFVEKLFF | TGTGCCAGCAGTTTTGGAACGGAGTTTGTGGAAAAACTGTTTTTT
NA | TRBJ2-1 | TRBV11-1 | many | CASSLGRENEQFF | TGTGCCAGCAGCTTAGGCAGGGAAAATGAGCAGTTCTTC
NA | TRBJ2-1 | TRBV5-1 | many | CASEQRDKYNEQFF | TGCGCCAGCGAGCAGCGGGACAAGTACAATGAGCAGTTCTTC
NA | TRBJ2-6 | TRBV18 | many | CASSPTSGANVLTF | TGTGCCAGCTCACCCACTTCTGGGGCCAACGTCCTGACTTTC
NA | TRBJ1-1 | TRBV12-3/TRBV12-4 | many | CATAGLRNTEAFF | TGTGCCACAGCGGGGTTGCGGAACACTGAAGCTTTCTTT
NA | TRBJ1-5 | TRBV28 | many | CASSSSLDNQPQHF | TGTGCCAGCAGTTCCAGCCTCGACAATCAGCCCCAGCATTTT
TRBD2 | TRBJ2-1 | TRBV11-2 | many | CASSLFLAGNEQFF | TGTGCCAGCAGCTTATTCCTAGCGGGGAATGAGCAGTTCTTC